The 26 T cell receptor beta chains below were found in one sample sequenced in a study of control samples from healthy donors and cancer patients. Clones were sequenced by immunoSEQ multiplex PCR, and TCRdb holds only the in-frame ones, with some missing. This sample carries some 96,000 clones, roughly 87% of them seen once, and the ten largest clones take over 15%. Sample: blood. Receptors originate from a woman aged 45-60 years in good health.

A single count supports this clone. The chain carries TRBV14 and TRBJ2-3; D is tentatively TRBD1 or TRBD2 (6 bases each). Germline V gene lookup returns CDR1 SGHDN and CDR2 FVKESK. CDR3 length: 15 amino acids. V gave up 2 bases and J gave up 3 bases, with 12 bases separating them. CDR3 in amino acids: CASSQHGGPTDTQYF. Written as DNA, the CDR3 is TGTGCCAGCAGCCAACACGGGGGCCCGACAGATACGCAGTATTTT.

The J gene is TRBJ2-3, the V gene TRBV30; D not resolved. Trimming removed 0 bases at V and 7 bases at J, with 8 bases between. Germline V lookup: CDR1 GTSNPN, CDR2 SVGIG (reference sequence). This CDR3 is 12 amino acids long. The DNA of the CDR3 is TGTGCCTGGAGTGTCTGGGATAATACGCAGTATTTT. Its protein product is CAWSVWDNTQYF.

The V gene is TRBV7-3, the J gene TRBJ1-6; no definite D call. The CDR3 extends over 14 amino acids. V gave up 0 bases and J gave up 9 bases, with 9 bases separating them. CDR1 is SGHTA, CDR2 FQGTGA, per germline. The CDR3 reads CASSLTGLGSPLHF. The DNA of the CDR3 is TGTGCCAGCAGCTTAACAGGTCTGGGTTCACCCCTCCACTTT.

The genes are TRBV27 and TRBJ2-7; D may be TRBD1 (6 bases). The CDR3 covers 14 residues. The germline V and J ends were trimmed by 5 bases and 1 base, with 12 bases remaining between them. Germline V gene sequence: CDR1 MNHEY, CDR2 SMNVEV (reference sequence). CDR3 sequence: CASSPGQISYEQYF. DNA of the CDR3: TGTGCCAGCAGTCCCGGACAGATTTCCTACGAGCAGTACTTC.

The chain has TRBV30 and TRBJ2-6; D is unclear. CDR3 length: 15 residues. Trimming stripped 2 bases from V and 0 bases from J, with 8 bases between. The germline gives CDR1 GTSNPN, CDR2 SVGIG (reference sequence). As DNA, the CDR3 is TGTGCCTGGAGTTTGGCCGGCTCTGGGGCCAACGTCCTGACTTTC. Its protein product is CAWSLAGSGANVLTF. Using reference TRBV30 and TRBJ2-6 for the parts outside the CDR3, the full variable domain is SQTIHQWPATLVQPVGSPLSLECTVEGTSNPNLYWYRQAAGRGLQLLFYSVGIGQISSEVPQNLSASRPQDRQFILSSKKLLLSDSGFYLCAWSLAGSGANVLTFGAGSRLTVL.

The V and J genes are TRBV7-9 and TRBJ2-5; perhaps TRBD2 as D (6 bases). This CDR3 is 14 amino acids long. Germline V lookup: CDR1 SEHNR, CDR2 FQNEAQ (reference sequence). V lost 3 bases, J lost 1 base, and 9 bases lay in between. The CDR3 spells CASSFREIQETQYF. The CDR3, as DNA: TGTGCCAGCAGCTTCCGGGAGATCCAAGAGACCCAGTACTTC.

The chain is built from TRBV24-1 and TRBJ2-1; 10 bases align to TRBD2. The CDR3 is made up of 16 amino acids. V was pared by 4 bases and J by 4 bases, with 6 bases of the junction left unmatched. Germline V gives CDR1 KGHDR, CDR2 SFDVKD. CDR3 residues: CATSEHGLAVYNEQFF. In nucleotides, the CDR3 is TGTGCCACCAGTGAACATGGACTAGCGGTATACAATGAGCAGTTCTTC.

The rearrangement joins TRBV18 to TRBJ1-2, with D perhaps TRBD1 (6 bases). With 3 bases removed from V and 8 bases from J, the gap between germline ends came to 13 bases. In germline, CDR1 is KGHSH, CDR2 LQKENI. This CDR3 comprises 13 residues. CDR3 nucleotide sequence: TGTGCCAGCTCACCGAGTTCAGGGGACGGCTACACCTTC. It specifies CASSPSSGDGYTF.

This chain links TRBV29-1 with TRBJ2-6; 8 nucleotides align to TRBD1. With 4 bases clipped from V and 0 bases from J, the junction kept 8 bases outside the gene matches. This CDR3 is 17 amino acids long. Germline CDR1 is SQVTM and CDR2 is ANQGSEA. CDR3 amino acids: CSVVTGGSFSGANVLTF. The CDR3 coding sequence is TGCAGCGTTGTCACAGGGGGTTCCTTCTCTGGGGCCAACGTCCTGACTTTC.

V is TRBV7-3 and J is TRBJ2-5; TRBD2 agrees at 12 bases. Germline V gene lookup returns CDR1 SGHTA and CDR2 FQGTGA. V lost 6 bases to trimming and J lost 4 bases; unmatched junction nucleotides: 6. The CDR3 is 15 residues long. In DNA, the CDR3 is TGTGCCAGCAGTCTAGCGGGAGGGCCGAGAGAGACCCAGTACTTC. Translation: CASSLAGGPRETQYF.

The chain has TRBV30 and TRBJ2-2; 8 positions agree with TRBD2. This CDR3 has 15 residues. Germline lookup yields CDR1 GTSNPN and CDR2 SVGIG (reference sequence). V shed 5 bases, J shed 6 bases, and the junction held 11 bases outside the gene matches. The CDR3 nucleotides are TGTGCCTGGGGCGGGGCGGGAGGAAAGGCCGGGGAGCTGTTTTTT. Translation gives CAWGGAGGKAGELFF.

CDR3 nucleotide sequence: TGTGCCAGAGTGTACAGGGGATGCACTGAAGCTTTCTTT. It specifies CARVYRGCTEAFF. This chain links TRBV27 with TRBJ1-1; TRBD1 aligns across 7 bases. J gave up 4 bases and V 9 bases, and 8 bases lay outside the gene matches. The germline gives CDR1 MNHEY, CDR2 SMNVEV (reference sequence). CDR3 length: 13 residues.

This sequence joins TRBV3-1 (or the pseudogene TRBV3-2) and TRBJ2-2; D remains ambiguous. V was shortened by 3 bases and J by 4 bases, with 9 bases between the two germline ends. There are 14 residues in the CDR3. CDR1 is LGHDT, CDR2 YNNKEL, per germline (reference sequence). The chain's CDR3 is CASSHQVSTGELFF. The CDR3 DNA follows: TGTGCCAGCAGCCACCAGGTATCCACCGGGGAGCTGTTTTTT.

The genes are TRBV11-2 and TRBJ1-3, with D hard to call. Between the trimmed V and J ends, which lost 0 bases and 0 bases, there was a span of 12 bases. Germline loops: CDR1 SGHAT, CDR2 FQNNGV. CDR3 length: 17 residues. In nucleotides, the CDR3 is TGTGCCAGCAGCTTAGAAGTATCCAGAACCTCTGGAAACACCATATATTTT. This encodes CASSLEVSRTSGNTIYF.

This sequence joins TRBV6-4 and TRBJ2-1, with a weak D call TRBD2 (7 bases). The germline V gene encodes CDR1 MRHNA and CDR2 SNTAGT. V gave up 6 bases and J gave up 7 bases, with 13 bases separating them. The CDR3 spans 13 residues. For the CDR3, the DNA is TGTGCCAGCAGCCTGGGGGGGCAAAATGAGCAGTTCTTC. It translates to CASSLGGQNEQFF.

The chain has TRBV7-9 and TRBJ2-1; no clear D gene. The germline V gene encodes CDR1 SEHNR and CDR2 FQNEAQ (reference sequence). The CDR3 extends over 17 amino acids. The germline V and J ends were trimmed by 7 bases and 0 bases, with 19 bases remaining between them. The CDR3 sequence: CASTRTAVLPSYNEQFF. The CDR3 DNA reads TGTGCCAGCACCCGTACGGCGGTCCTACCCTCCTACAATGAGCAGTTCTTC. Variable domain in full (rest from reference TRBV7-9 and TRBJ2-1): DTGVSQNPRHKITKRGQNVTFRCDPISEHNRLYWYRQTLGQGPEFLTYFQNEAQLEKSRLLSDRFSAERPKGSFSTLEIQRTEQGDSAMYLCASTRTAVLPSYNEQFFGPGTRLTVL.

The V call is TRBV15, the J call TRBJ1-1; TRBD1 might be the D (6 bases). Per the germline V gene, CDR1 is LNHNV and CDR2 is YYDKDF (reference sequence). The CDR3 spans 12 residues. V lost 8 bases to trimming and J lost 4 bases, with 11 bases between them. The CDR3 is CATQGYGTEAFF. DNA for the CDR3: TGTGCCACCCAGGGGTACGGCACTGAAGCTTTCTTT.

The V gene is TRBV25-1, the J gene TRBJ1-1, with TRBD1 as a possible D gene (5 bases). The CDR3 length is 15 residues. Trimming took off 4 bases at V and 5 bases at J, with 17 bases between the two ends. The germline CDR1 and CDR2 sequences are MGHDK and SYGVNS. The DNA of the CDR3 is TGTGCCAGCAGTGGGCATGAGTCAGGGCGTACTGAAGCTTTCTTT. Translation: CASSGHESGRTEAFF.

The rearrangement links TRBV6-5 to TRBJ1-5; D unresolved. CDR1 and CDR2 from the germline V gene are MNHEY and SVGAGI. This CDR3 has 12 residues. V lost 8 bases, J lost 3 bases, and 8 bases lay in between. As DNA, the CDR3 is TGTGCCAGCTCTAATCACAATCAGCCCCAGCATTTT. Protein sequence: CASSNHNQPQHF.

This chain links TRBV18 with TRBJ2-7, with D possibly matching TRBD2 (5 bases). CDR3 length: 12 residues. V lost 5 bases to trimming and J lost 4 bases, with 9 bases between them. CDR1 and CDR2 (germline): KGHSH, LQKENI. The CDR3 region is CASSKAEYEQYV. The CDR3 DNA reads as TGTGCCAGCTCAAAAGCGGAGTACGAGCAGTACGTC.

The chain is built from TRBV6-5 and TRBJ2-1; tentative D call: TRBD2 (6 bases). This CDR3 is 15 amino acids long. Per germline, CDR1 MNHEY and CDR2 SVGAGI. Trimming took 4 bases from V and 0 from J, leaving 10 bases between them. For the CDR3, the DNA is TGTGCCAGCAGTTCGAGCGGGCGCTCCTACAATGAGCAGTTCTTC. This sequence encodes CASSSSGRSYNEQFF.

The CDR3 DNA follows: TGTGCCAGCAGGAAGGCAGGGAACACCGGGGAGCTGTTTTTT. Its protein is CASRKAGNTGELFF. The rearrangement uses TRBV27 and TRBJ2-2; no definite D call. The CDR3 has 14 amino acids. Per germline, CDR1 MNHEY and CDR2 SMNVEV (reference sequence). Trimming stripped 6 bases from V and 1 base from J, with 9 bases between.

The CDR3 reads CASRLRGSDPLRETQYF. In DNA, the CDR3 is TGTGCCAGCAGATTAAGGGGTAGTGACCCTCTGAGAGAGACCCAGTACTTC. J is TRBJ2-5 and V is TRBV5-6; D might be TRBD1 (5 bases). CDR3 length equals 17 residues. The V and J ends lost 5 bases and 4 bases respectively, with 24 bases between them. Per the germline V gene, CDR1 is SGHDT and CDR2 is YYEEEE.

CDR3 region: CASGTGNNSPLHF. CDR3 DNA: TGCGCCAGCGGGACAGGGAATAATTCACCCCTCCACTTT. The genes are TRBV4-3 and TRBJ1-6; TRBD1 matches at 9 bases. The V segment lost 8 bases and the J segment 5 bases; nucleotides outside the gene matches: 1. CDR1 is LGHNA and CDR2 is YSLEER in the germline V gene. This CDR3 is 13 amino acids long.

The chain combines TRBV30 with TRBJ2-3; TRBD2 matches 9 bases. The CDR3 runs 18 residues. V lost 2 bases, J lost 0 bases, and 12 bases stayed unmatched. CDR1 and CDR2 from the germline V gene are GTSNPN and SVGIG (reference sequence). The CDR3 protein is CAWSLPNLAGRSTDTQYF. The CDR3 DNA follows: TGTGCCTGGAGTCTACCGAACCTAGCGGGAAGGAGCACAGATACGCAGTATTTT.

The chain recombines TRBV27 with TRBJ2-5; the match to TRBD2 covers 8 bases. With V trimmed by 5 bases and J by 4 bases, 9 bases remained unmatched. The CDR3 has 15 amino acids. Germline-derived CDR1 and CDR2 are MNHEY and SMNVEV (reference sequence). The CDR3 is CASSIRLARAETQYF. The CDR3 DNA reads TGTGCCAGCAGTATCCGACTAGCGAGGGCAGAGACCCAGTACTTC.